The source of this T cell receptor (beta chain) is a study of T cells in localized non-small cell lung cancer. Study-level results: A denser population of T cells in blood accompanied longer overall survival.

The data were produced by immunoSEQ multiplex PCR, yet TCRdb's version contains in-frame clones alone and is incomplete. The sample contains fewer than 30,000 clones, 80% to 85% of which appear only once. This clone was seen more than once but under ten times. What it recognizes is unknown. Between the trimmed V and J ends, which lost 5 bases and 2 bases, there was a span of 13 bases. The CDR3 covers 14 residues. Germline V gene sequence: CDR1 SEHNR, CDR2 FQNEAQ (reference sequence). The specimen comprised peripheral blood mononuclear cells, sampled before any cancer treatment. This receptor was obtained from a man aged 35-69 years with stage III lung adenocarcinoma. The chain employs TRBV7-9 and TRBJ2-7; weak D call: TRBD1 (5 bases). The CDR3 spells CASSTRDRAYEQYF. Here the CDR3 DNA reads TGTGCCAGCAGCACACGCGACAGAGCCTACGAGCAGTACTTC.